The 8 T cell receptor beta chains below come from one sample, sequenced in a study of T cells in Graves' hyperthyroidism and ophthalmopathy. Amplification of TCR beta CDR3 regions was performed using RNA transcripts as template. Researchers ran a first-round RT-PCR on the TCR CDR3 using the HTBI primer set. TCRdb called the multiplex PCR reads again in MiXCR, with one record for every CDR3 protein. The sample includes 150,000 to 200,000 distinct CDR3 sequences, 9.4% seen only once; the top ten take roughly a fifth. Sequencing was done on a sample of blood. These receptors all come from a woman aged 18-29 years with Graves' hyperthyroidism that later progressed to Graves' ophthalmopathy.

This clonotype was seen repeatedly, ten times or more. The CDR3 protein is CASQRGTGEGEKLFF. Here the CDR3 DNA reads TGCGCCAGCCAACGAGGGACAGGAGAGGGGGAAAAACTGTTTTTT. The chain recombines TRBV5-1 with TRBJ1-4; 8 nucleotides align to TRBD1. With 7 bases clipped from V and 8 bases from J, the junction kept 13 bases outside the gene matches. From germline, CDR1 is SGHRS and CDR2 YFSETQ. This CDR3 has 15 residues. Variable domain in full (rest from reference TRBV5-1 and TRBJ1-4): KAGVTQTPRYLIKTRGQQVTLSCSPISGHRSVSWYQQTPGQGLQFLFEYFSETQRNKGNFPGRFSGRQFSNSRSEMNVSTLELGDSALYLCASQRGTGEGEKLFFGSGTQLSVL.

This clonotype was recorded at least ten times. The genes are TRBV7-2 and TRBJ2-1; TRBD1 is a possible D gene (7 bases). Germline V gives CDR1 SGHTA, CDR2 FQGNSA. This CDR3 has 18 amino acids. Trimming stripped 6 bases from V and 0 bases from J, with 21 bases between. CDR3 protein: CASSPWGDSWYSYNEQFF. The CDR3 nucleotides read TGTGCCAGCAGTCCTTGGGGGGACAGTTGGTACTCCTACAATGAGCAGTTCTTC.

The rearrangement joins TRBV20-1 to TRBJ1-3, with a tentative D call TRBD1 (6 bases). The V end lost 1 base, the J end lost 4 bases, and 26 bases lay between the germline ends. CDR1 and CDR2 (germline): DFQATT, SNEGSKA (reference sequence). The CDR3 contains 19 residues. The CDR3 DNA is TGCAGTGCTAGAGGCCCCGGACAGTCTGTGAGACGACTAGGAAACACCATATATTTT. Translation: CSARGPGQSVRRLGNTIYF.

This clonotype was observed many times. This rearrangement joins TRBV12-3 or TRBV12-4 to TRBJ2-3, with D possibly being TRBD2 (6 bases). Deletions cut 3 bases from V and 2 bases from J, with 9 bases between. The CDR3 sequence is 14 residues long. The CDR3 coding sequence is TGTGCCAGCAGTTTTTGGGGGGTCACAGATACGCAGTATTTT. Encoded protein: CASSFWGVTDTQYF.

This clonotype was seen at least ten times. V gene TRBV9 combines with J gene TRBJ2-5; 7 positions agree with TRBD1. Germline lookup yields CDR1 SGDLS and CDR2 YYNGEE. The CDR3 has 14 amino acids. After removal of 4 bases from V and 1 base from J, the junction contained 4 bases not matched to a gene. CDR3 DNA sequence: TGTGCCAGCAGCTACCGGACAGGCCAAGAGACCCAGTACTTC. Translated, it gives CASSYRTGQETQYF.

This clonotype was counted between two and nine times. The CDR3 loop reads CSARDPSRAPGDTQYF. The CDR3 bases are TGCAGTGCTAGAGATCCAAGCCGGGCTCCAGGAGATACGCAGTATTTT. V gene TRBV20-1 combines with J gene TRBJ2-3; D unresolved. This CDR3 spans 16 amino acids. Germline CDR1 and CDR2: DFQATT and SNEGSKA (reference sequence). With 0 bases removed from V and 5 bases from J, the gap between germline ends came to 18 bases.

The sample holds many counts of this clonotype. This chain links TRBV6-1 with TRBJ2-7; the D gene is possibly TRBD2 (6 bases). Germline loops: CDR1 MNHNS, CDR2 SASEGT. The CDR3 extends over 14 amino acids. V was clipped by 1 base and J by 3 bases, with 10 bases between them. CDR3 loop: CASSEGGVDYEQYF. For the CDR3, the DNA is TGTGCCAGCAGTGAAGGGGGGGTCGACTACGAGCAGTACTTC.

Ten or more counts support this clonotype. The CDR3 DNA reads TGTGCCAGCAGCTTAGTCAGCGGGAAGTACGAGCAGTACTTC. It translates to CASSLVSGKYEQYF. The rearrangement joins TRBV7-8 to TRBJ2-7; 7 bases fit TRBD2. Germline values: CDR1 SGHVS, CDR2 FQNEAQ. The CDR3 spans 14 residues. V lost 1 base and J lost 4; bases outside the gene matches: 4.